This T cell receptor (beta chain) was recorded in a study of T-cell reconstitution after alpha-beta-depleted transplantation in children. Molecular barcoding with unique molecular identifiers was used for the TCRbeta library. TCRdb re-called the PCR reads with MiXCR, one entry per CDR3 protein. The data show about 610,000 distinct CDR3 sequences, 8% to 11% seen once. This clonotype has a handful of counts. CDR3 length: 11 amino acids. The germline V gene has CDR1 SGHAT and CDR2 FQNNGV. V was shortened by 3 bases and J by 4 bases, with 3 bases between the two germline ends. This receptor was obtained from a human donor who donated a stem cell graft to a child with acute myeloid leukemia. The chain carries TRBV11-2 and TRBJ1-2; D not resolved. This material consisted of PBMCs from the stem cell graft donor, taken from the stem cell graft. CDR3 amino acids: CASSFGYGYTF. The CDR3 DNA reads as TGTGCCAGCAGCTTCGGCTATGGCTACACCTTC.